This passage covers 9 T cell receptor beta chains from one sample sequenced in a study of shared clonotypes between healthy human individuals. Naive CD8 cells lacked CD45RO, underwent positive selection for CCR7 and left out terminally differentiated effector memory CD45RA+ cells. Generated by immunoSEQ multiplex PCR, the TCRdb table keeps only in-frame clones and is missing some. The sample records some 2.1 million clones, 80% to 95% being singletons. Material: naive CD8+ T cells from PBMCs. The receptor set was obtained from a man aged 18-30 years in good health. Some clones in this sample may be carry-over from other donors' samples.

The V and J genes are TRBV7-9 and TRBJ2-7; 8 positions agree with TRBD1. From germline, CDR1 is SEHNR and CDR2 FQNEAQ (reference sequence). CDR3 length: 14 amino acids. V trimming: 7 bases; J trimming: 5 bases; junction bases outside the gene matches: 10. The CDR3 region has the DNA TGTGCCAGCACCGACGGGACAGGTGGGAACGAGCAGTACTTC. This translates into CASTDGTGGNEQYF.

For this clone: This specimen includes other DNA sequences encoding the same CDR3. The chain has TRBV27 and TRBJ2-7, with D unclear. V lost 0 bases and J 2 bases, leaving 2 bases between the germline ends. Germline V gives CDR1 MNHEY, CDR2 SMNVEV (reference sequence). The CDR3 is 12 residues long. In DNA, the CDR3 is TGTGCCAGCAGTTTATCGACCTACGAGCAGTACTTC. It specifies CASSLSTYEQYF.

V gene TRBV14 combines with J gene TRBJ1-5; a weak D match, TRBD1 (6 bases). Looked up from germline, CDR1 is SGHDN and CDR2 is FVKESK. This CDR3 contains 16 residues. V lost 0 bases to trimming and J lost 7 bases, with 16 bases between them. The CDR3 sequence is CASSQDCTGARQPQHF. The CDR3 DNA sequence: TGTGCCAGCAGCCAAGATTGTACGGGGGCGAGGCAGCCCCAGCATTTT. The whole variable domain, remainder taken from reference TRBV14 and TRBJ1-5, is EAGVTQFPSHSVIEKGQTVTLRCDPISGHDNLYWYRRVMGKEIKFLLHFVKESKQDESGMPNNRFLAERTGGTYSTLKVQPAELEDSGVYFCASSQDCTGARQPQHFGDGTRLSIL.

The chain employs TRBV29-1 and TRBJ2-1; 8 nucleotides agree with TRBD2. Trimming removed 7 bases from V and 9 bases from J; junction bases left unmatched: 14. This CDR3 has 14 amino acids. Germline CDR1 SQVTM, CDR2 ANQGSEA. The CDR3 nucleotides read TGCAGCGGTTGCGTGGGTAGCGGGACTATTGAGCAGTTCTTC. Its translation is CSGCVGSGTIEQFF.

The V gene is TRBV28, the J gene TRBJ2-3; D possibly corresponds to TRBD2 (6 bases). Trimming left V 5 bases short and J 0 bases short, with 15 bases between. Germline V CDR1 and CDR2: MDHEN, SYDVKM. This CDR3 spans 16 amino acids. CDR3 sequence (DNA): TGTGCCAGCAGTCTAAAGTGGCGGGGAAGCACAGATACGCAGTATTTT. It encodes CASSLKWRGSTDTQYF.

A single count supports this clone. The chain combines TRBV6-1 with TRBJ1-2, with a weak D call TRBD1 (5 bases). The CDR3 consists of 17 residues. Germline V gene sequence: CDR1 MNHNS, CDR2 SASEGT. The V and J ends lost 0 bases and 3 bases respectively, with 17 bases between them. The CDR3 region has the DNA TGTGCCAGCAGTGAAGCGGCCCGGGGGGGGACTTACTATGGCTACACCTTC. This encodes CASSEAARGGTYYGYTF.

The chain is built from TRBV2 and TRBJ1-5; 7 bases fit TRBD1. V was pared by 5 bases and J by 9 bases, with 4 bases of the junction left unmatched. Germline V gene lookup returns CDR1 SNHLY and CDR2 FYNNEI. This CDR3 is built from 12 residues. The CDR3 bases are TGTGCCAGCAGTCCCAGGGGGGCGCCCCAGCATTTT. The encoded protein is CASSPRGAPQHF. Variable domain in full (rest from reference TRBV2 and TRBJ1-5): EPEVTQTPSHQVTQMGQEVILRCVPISNHLYFYWYRQILGQKVEFLVSFYNNEISEKSEIFDDQFSVERPDGSNFTLKIRSTKLEDSAMYFCASSPRGAPQHFGDGTRLSIL.

This chain connects TRBV19 to TRBJ1-1; 7 bases line up with TRBD1. The J segment lost 10 bases and the V segment lost 1 base, leaving 12 bases of the junction unmatched. CDR3 length: 15 residues. Looked up from germline, CDR1 is LNHDA and CDR2 is SQIVND (reference sequence). The CDR3 DNA is TGTGCCAGTAGTATAGTGCCAGGGGGTGATGCAGGAGCTTTCTTT. It codes for CASSIVPGGDAGAFF.

V is TRBV5-6 and J is TRBJ2-7, with 9 bases that match TRBD1. The CDR3 is made up of 14 amino acids. Trimming removed 4 bases from V and 3 bases from J; junction bases left unmatched: 5. Per the germline V gene, CDR1 is SGHDT and CDR2 is YYEEEE. DNA of the CDR3: TGTGCCAGCAGCGGGACAGGGACGTTCTACGAGCAGTACTTC. Encoded protein: CASSGTGTFYEQYF.